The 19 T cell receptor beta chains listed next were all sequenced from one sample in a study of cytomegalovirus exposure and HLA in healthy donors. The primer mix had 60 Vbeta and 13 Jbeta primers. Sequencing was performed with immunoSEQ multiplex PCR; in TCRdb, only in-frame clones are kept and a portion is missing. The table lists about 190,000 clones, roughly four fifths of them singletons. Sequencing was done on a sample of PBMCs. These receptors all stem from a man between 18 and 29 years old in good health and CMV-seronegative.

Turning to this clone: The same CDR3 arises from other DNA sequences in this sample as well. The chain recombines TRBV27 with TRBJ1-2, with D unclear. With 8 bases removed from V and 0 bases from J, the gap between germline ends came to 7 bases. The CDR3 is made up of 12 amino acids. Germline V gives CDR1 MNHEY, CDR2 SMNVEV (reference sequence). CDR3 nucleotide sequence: TGTGCCAGCCGACAAGCTAACTATGGCTACACCTTC. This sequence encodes CASRQANYGYTF.

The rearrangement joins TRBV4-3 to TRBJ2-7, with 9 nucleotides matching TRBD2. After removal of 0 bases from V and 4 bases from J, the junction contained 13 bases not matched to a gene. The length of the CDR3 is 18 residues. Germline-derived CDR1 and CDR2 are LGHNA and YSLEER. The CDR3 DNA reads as TGCGCCAGCAGCCAAGATTTGGTCCGGACTAGCGCATCATACGAGCAGTACTTC. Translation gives CASSQDLVRTSASYEQYF.

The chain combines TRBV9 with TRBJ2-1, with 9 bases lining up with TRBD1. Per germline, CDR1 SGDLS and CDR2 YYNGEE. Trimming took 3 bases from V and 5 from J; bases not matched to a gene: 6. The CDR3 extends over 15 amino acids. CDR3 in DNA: TGTGCCAGCAGCGGATACAGGGGGCTGGACAATGAGCAGTTCTTC. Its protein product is CASSGYRGLDNEQFF.

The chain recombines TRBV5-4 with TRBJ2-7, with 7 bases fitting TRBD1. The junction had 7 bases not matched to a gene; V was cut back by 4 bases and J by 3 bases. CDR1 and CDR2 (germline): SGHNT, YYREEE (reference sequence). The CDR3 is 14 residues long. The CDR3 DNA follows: TGTGCCAGCAGCCGACAGGGAGCTAACTACGAGCAGTACTTC. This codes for CASSRQGANYEQYF.

The CDR3 region has the DNA TGTGCCATCAGTCAGGGCGGAGATGGCTACACCTTC. Encoded protein: CAISQGGDGYTF. V is TRBV10-3 and J is TRBJ1-2; D perhaps matches TRBD1 (5 bases). The CDR3 has 12 amino acids. Trimming removed 5 bases from V and 6 bases from J, with 10 bases in between. Germline V gene sequence: CDR1 ENHRY, CDR2 SYGVKD.

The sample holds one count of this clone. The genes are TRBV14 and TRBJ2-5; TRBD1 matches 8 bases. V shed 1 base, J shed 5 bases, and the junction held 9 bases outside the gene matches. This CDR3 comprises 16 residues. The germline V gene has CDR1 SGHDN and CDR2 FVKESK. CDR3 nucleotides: TGTGCCAGCAGCCAAGTTCTTACAGGGGGATACGAGACCCAGTACTTC. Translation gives CASSQVLTGGYETQYF. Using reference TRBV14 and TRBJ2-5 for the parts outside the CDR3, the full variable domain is EAGVTQFPSHSVIEKGQTVTLRCDPISGHDNLYWYRRVMGKEIKFLLHFVKESKQDESGMPNNRFLAERTGGTYSTLKVQPAELEDSGVYFCASSQVLTGGYETQYFGPGTRLLVL.

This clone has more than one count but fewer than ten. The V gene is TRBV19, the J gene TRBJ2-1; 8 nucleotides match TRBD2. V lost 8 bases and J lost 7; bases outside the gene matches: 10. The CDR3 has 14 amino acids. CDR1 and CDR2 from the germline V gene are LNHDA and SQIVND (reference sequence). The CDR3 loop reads CASRTSHGGNEQFF. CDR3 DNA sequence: TGTGCCAGTCGGACTAGCCATGGGGGTAATGAGCAGTTCTTC.

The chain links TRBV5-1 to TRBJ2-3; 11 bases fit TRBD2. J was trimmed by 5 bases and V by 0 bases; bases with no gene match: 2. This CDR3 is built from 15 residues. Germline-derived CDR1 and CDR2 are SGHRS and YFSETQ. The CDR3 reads CASSLEGLAGDTQYF. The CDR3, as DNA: TGCGCCAGCAGCTTGGAAGGACTAGCGGGAGATACGCAGTATTTT.

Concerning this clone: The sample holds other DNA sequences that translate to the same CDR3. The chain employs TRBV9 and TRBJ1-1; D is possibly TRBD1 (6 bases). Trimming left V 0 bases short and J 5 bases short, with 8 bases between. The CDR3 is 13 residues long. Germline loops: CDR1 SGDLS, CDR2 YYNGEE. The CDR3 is CASSVGGRTEAFF. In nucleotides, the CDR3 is TGTGCCAGCAGCGTAGGGGGGCGTACTGAAGCTTTCTTT.

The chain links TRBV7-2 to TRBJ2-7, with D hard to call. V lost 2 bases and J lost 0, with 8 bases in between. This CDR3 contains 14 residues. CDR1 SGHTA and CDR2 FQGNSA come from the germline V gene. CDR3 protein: CASSLRTASYEQYF. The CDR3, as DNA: TGTGCCAGCAGCTTAAGAACAGCCTCCTACGAGCAGTACTTC. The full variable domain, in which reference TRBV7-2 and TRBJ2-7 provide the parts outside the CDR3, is GAGVSQSPSNKVTEKGKDVELRCDPISGHTALYWYRQSLGQGLEFLIYFQGNSAPDKSGLPSDRFSAERTGGSVSTLTIQRTQQEDSAVYLCASSLRTASYEQYFGPGTRLTVT.

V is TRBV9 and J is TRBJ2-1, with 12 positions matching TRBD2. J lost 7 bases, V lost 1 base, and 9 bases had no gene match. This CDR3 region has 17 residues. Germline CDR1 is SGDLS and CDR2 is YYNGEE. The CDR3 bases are TGTGCCAGCAGCGTACTAGCGGGGGGGACCAACCGTAATGAGCAGTTCTTC. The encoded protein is CASSVLAGGTNRNEQFF.

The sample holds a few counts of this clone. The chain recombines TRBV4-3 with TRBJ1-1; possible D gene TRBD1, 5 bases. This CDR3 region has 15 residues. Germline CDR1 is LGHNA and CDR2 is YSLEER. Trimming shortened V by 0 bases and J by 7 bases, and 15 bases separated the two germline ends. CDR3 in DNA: TGCGCCAGCAGCCAAGATCGGCAGGGTTTAGGTGAAGCTTTCTTT. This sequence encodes CASSQDRQGLGEAFF.

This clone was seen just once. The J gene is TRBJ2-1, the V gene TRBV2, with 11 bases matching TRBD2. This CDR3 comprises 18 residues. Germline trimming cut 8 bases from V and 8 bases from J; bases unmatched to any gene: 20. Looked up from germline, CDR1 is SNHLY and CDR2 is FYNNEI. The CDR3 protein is CASATSGKRGSSLHEQFF. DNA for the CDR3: TGTGCCAGCGCGACTAGCGGGAAACGCGGGTCGTCTTTGCATGAGCAGTTCTTC.

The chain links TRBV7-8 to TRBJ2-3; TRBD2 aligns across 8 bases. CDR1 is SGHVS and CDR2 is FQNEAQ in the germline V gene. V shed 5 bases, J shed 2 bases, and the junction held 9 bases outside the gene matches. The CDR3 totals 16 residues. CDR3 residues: CASSPRTSSNTDTQYF. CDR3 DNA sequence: TGTGCCAGCAGCCCCCGGACTAGCTCTAACACAGATACGCAGTATTTT. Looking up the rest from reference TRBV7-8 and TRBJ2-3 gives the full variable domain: GAGVSQSPRYKVAKRGQDVALRCDPISGHVSLFWYQQALGQGPEFLTYFQNEAQLDKSGLPSDRFFAERPEGSVSTLKIQRTQQEDSAVYLCASSPRTSSNTDTQYFGPGTRLTVL.

CDR3 sequence: CASSPNPGEQYF. In DNA, the CDR3 is TGTGCCAGCAGTCCGAACCCGGGCGAGCAGTACTTC. This sequence joins TRBV27 and TRBJ2-7; D gene unclear. Germline CDR1 reads MNHEY; CDR2 reads SMNVEV (reference sequence). The CDR3 length is 12 residues. The V end was cut by 5 bases, the J end by 6 bases, with 11 bases between.

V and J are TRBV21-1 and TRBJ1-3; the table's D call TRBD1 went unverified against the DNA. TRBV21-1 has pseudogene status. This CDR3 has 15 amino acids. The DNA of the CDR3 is TGTGCCAGCAGCAAAGACAGTCCCTCTGGAAACACCATATATTTT. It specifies CASSKDSPSGNTIYF.

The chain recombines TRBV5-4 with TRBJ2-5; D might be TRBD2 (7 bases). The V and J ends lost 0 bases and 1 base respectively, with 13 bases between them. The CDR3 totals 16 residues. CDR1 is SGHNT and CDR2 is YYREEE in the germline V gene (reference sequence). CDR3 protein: CASSLGTRGPQETQYF. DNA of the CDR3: TGTGCCAGCAGCTTGGGCACGCGGGGGCCCCAAGAGACCCAGTACTTC.

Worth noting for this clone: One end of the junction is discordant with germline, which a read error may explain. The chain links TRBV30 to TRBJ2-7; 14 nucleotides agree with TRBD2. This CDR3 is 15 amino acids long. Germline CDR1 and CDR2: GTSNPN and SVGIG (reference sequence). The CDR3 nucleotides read TGTGCCTGGAGCGAGGGACTAGCGGGAGTTTCGAACCCCCACTTC. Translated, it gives CAWSEGLAGVSNPHF.

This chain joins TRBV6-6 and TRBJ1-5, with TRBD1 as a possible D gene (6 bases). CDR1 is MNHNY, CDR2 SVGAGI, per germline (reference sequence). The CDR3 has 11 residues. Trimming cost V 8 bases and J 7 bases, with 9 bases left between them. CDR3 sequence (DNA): TGTGCCAGCGGACAGAGCCAGCCCCAGCATTTT. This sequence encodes CASGQSQPQHF.